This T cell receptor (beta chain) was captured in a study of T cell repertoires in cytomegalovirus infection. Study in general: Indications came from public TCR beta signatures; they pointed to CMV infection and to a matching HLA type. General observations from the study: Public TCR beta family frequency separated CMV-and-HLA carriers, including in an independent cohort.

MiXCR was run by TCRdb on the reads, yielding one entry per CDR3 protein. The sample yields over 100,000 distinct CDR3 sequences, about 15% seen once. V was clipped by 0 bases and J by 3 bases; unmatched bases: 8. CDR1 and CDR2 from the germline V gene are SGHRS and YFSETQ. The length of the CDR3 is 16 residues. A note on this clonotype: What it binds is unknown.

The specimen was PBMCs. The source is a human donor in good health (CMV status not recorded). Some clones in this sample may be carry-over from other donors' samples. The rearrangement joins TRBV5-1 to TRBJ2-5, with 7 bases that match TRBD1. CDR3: CASSLGPTGKEETQYF. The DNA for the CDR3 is TGCGCCAGCAGCTTGGGGCCGACAGGGAAAGAAGAGACCCAGTACTTC.